This TCR beta chain was captured by sequencing in a study of blood T cell repertoires in COVID-19. There are 14 residues in the CDR3. V was trimmed by 7 bases and J by 3 bases, leaving 13 bases between them. Germline CDR1 reads MDHEN; CDR2 reads SYDVKM. Some clones are missing from TCRdb's copy, which holds only in-frame ones; the method was immunoSEQ multiplex PCR. The table has some 40,000 clones, approximately 90% seen once; the top ten hold approximately 4.8%. The TCR originated in a human donor in a cohort sampled during active COVID-19. Sequencing was carried out using peripheral blood. V gene TRBV28 combines with J gene TRBJ1-5; D perhaps matches TRBD1 (5 bases). CDR3 DNA sequence: TGTGCCAGCACCCTAGGGGTTTTCAATCAGCCCCAGCATTTT. It specifies CASTLGVFNQPQHF.